These 30 T cell receptor beta chains were sequenced from one sample in a study of blood T cell repertoires in COVID-19. Generated by immunoSEQ multiplex PCR, the TCRdb table keeps only in-frame clones and is missing some. This sample has 200,000 or so clones, with 65% to 90% found just once. Sequencing was done on a sample of peripheral blood. These receptors originate from a human donor in a cohort sampled during active COVID-19.

The chain carries TRBV7-9 and TRBJ2-1; a weak D match, TRBD1 (5 bases). CDR1 is SEHNR, CDR2 FQNEAQ, per germline (reference sequence). The V and J ends lost 1 base and 5 bases respectively, with 12 bases between them. The CDR3 is made up of 15 amino acids. CDR3 DNA: TGTGCCAGCAGCTTAGTCAGGAAGACAGACAATGAGCAGTTCTTC. Translated: CASSLVRKTDNEQFF.

In its sample, this clone was seen a few times. Other DNA sequences in this specimen translate into the identical CDR3. The chain employs TRBV5-4 and TRBJ2-7; 14 bases map to TRBD2. This CDR3 comprises 15 residues. The V gene's germline CDR1 is SGHNT and CDR2 YYREEE (reference sequence). With V trimmed by 4 bases and J by 4 bases, 4 bases remained unmatched. The CDR3 region is CASSGGLAGVYEQYF. DNA for the CDR3: TGTGCCAGCAGCGGGGGACTAGCGGGAGTTTACGAGCAGTACTTC. Full variable domain (rest looked up from reference TRBV5-4 and TRBJ2-7): ETGVTQSPTHLIKTRGQQVTLRCSSQSGHNTVSWYQQALGQGPQFIFQYYREEENGRGNFPPRFSGLQFPNYSSELNVNALELDDSALYLCASSGGLAGVYEQYFGPGTRLTVT.

For the CDR3, the DNA is TGTGCCAGCAGTTTACAGATTGACTATGGCTACACCTTC. Its protein product is CASSLQIDYGYTF. The V call is TRBV27, the J call TRBJ1-2; D is unresolved. V was cut by 2 bases and J by 3 bases, with 7 bases left in between. Germline V lookup: CDR1 MNHEY, CDR2 SMNVEV (reference sequence). The CDR3 loop spans 13 amino acids.

The chain carries TRBV4-2 and TRBJ2-1; D is uncertain. Trimming took 4 bases from V and 10 from J, leaving 14 bases between them. The CDR3 is 13 amino acids. Looked up from germline, CDR1 is LGHNA and CDR2 is YNFKEQ. CDR3 amino acids: CASSPQPGGEQFF. CDR3 coding DNA: TGTGCCAGCAGCCCGCAGCCGGGTGGAGAGCAGTTCTTC.

Regarding this clone: A read error may produce the germline difference seen at one junction end. CDR3 sequence (DNA): TGTGCCAGCAGCTTGGGACAATTT. It is translated as CASSLGQF. This chain connects TRBV5-5 to TRBJ1-1; D gene uncertain. Germline lookup yields CDR1 SGHKS and CDR2 YYEKEE (reference sequence). This CDR3 region has 8 residues.

V is TRBV30 and J is TRBJ1-5, with TRBD1 matching 7 bases. CDR1 GTSNPN and CDR2 SVGIG come from the germline V gene (reference sequence). The CDR3 contains 15 residues. The V gene end was trimmed by 3 bases and the J gene end by 0 bases; junction bases not matched to a gene: 5. The CDR3 reads CAWRSRGPSNQPQHF. The CDR3 nucleotides read TGTGCCTGGAGGTCTAGGGGGCCTAGCAATCAGCCCCAGCATTTT. Supplemented by reference TRBV30 and TRBJ1-5, the full variable domain reads SQTIHQWPATLVQPVGSPLSLECTVEGTSNPNLYWYRQAAGRGLQLLFYSVGIGQISSEVPQNLSASRPQDRQFILSSKKLLLSDSGFYLCAWRSRGPSNQPQHFGDGTRLSIL.

This chain uses TRBV7-9 with TRBJ1-2; D perhaps matches TRBD1 (6 bases). This CDR3 is 15 amino acids long. Germline assignment: CDR1 SEHNR and CDR2 FQNEAQ (reference sequence). V shed 5 bases and J shed 4 bases, with 17 bases lying between them. In DNA form, the CDR3 reads TGTGCCAGCAGCGCAAGACAGGACCCCCCCTATGGCTACACCTTC. Protein: CASSARQDPPYGYTF.

The J gene is TRBJ2-1, the V gene TRBV18; the D gene is possibly TRBD2 (6 bases). Trimming pared 1 base from V and 2 bases from J, leaving 9 bases between. CDR1 and CDR2 (germline): KGHSH, LQKENI. The CDR3 is made up of 15 amino acids. The CDR3 DNA sequence: TGTGCCAGCTCACCACTCGGACTAACCTACAATGAGCAGTTCTTC. This translates into CASSPLGLTYNEQFF.

Here the CDR3 DNA reads TGTGCCAGCAGCCCTGGACAGGGACGGGGCCACGAGCAGTACTTC. Its translation is CASSPGQGRGHEQYF. The V gene is TRBV7-6, the J gene TRBJ2-7; 8 bases line up with TRBD1. In germline, CDR1 is SGHVS, CDR2 FNYEAQ. J lost 5 bases, V lost 5 bases, and 11 bases had no gene match. There are 15 residues in the CDR3.

This clone has just one count. The genes are TRBV7-3 and TRBJ2-7; 9 bases line up with TRBD2. CDR3 length: 15 amino acids. Germline trimming cut 1 base from V and 5 bases from J; bases unmatched to any gene: 6. CDR1 is SGHTA and CDR2 is FQGTGA in the germline V gene. The CDR3 reads CASSLRAGGPDEQYF. The CDR3 region has the DNA TGTGCCAGCAGCTTAAGGGCGGGAGGGCCGGACGAGCAGTACTTC.

The chain carries TRBV2 and TRBJ2-4; TRBD2 might be the D (6 bases). The germline V and J ends were trimmed by 6 bases and 3 bases, with 9 bases remaining between them. The CDR3 loop spans 13 amino acids. Germline V gene data show CDR1 as SNHLY and CDR2 as FYNNEI. The DNA of the CDR3 is TGTGCCAGCAGGAGGGAGGACAAAAACATTCAGTACTTC. This sequence encodes CASRREDKNIQYF. Based on the CDR3 plus reference TRBV2 and TRBJ2-4, the full variable domain is EPEVTQTPSHQVTQMGQEVILRCVPISNHLYFYWYRQILGQKVEFLVSFYNNEISEKSEIFDDQFSVERPDGSNFTLKIRSTKLEDSAMYFCASRREDKNIQYFGAGTRLSVL.

This clone was counted ten times or more. V usage is TRBV19 and J usage is TRBJ2-7, with TRBD1 matching over 10 bases. The CDR3 totals 15 residues. Germline V gives CDR1 LNHDA, CDR2 SQIVND (reference sequence). With 5 bases clipped from V and 4 bases from J, the junction kept 8 bases outside the gene matches. The CDR3 DNA reads TGTGCCAGTAGTTCCTGGGGGGACAGGGGTTACGAGCAGTACTTC. Translation: CASSSWGDRGYEQYF.

The chain carries TRBV18 and TRBJ2-1; 8 bases are a match to TRBD2. The CDR3 totals 16 residues. With V trimmed by 5 bases and J by 7 bases, 13 bases remained unmatched. Germline CDR1 reads KGHSH; CDR2 reads LQKENI. CDR3 in DNA: TGTGCCAGCTCAACGATTGTAGCGGGACCCCAGAATGAGCAGTTCTTC. It translates to CASSTIVAGPQNEQFF. The complete variable domain, with remaining parts taken from reference TRBV18 and TRBJ2-1, reads NAGVMQNPRHLVRRRGQEARLRCSPMKGHSHVYWYRQLPEEGLKFMVYLQKENIIDESGMPKERFSAEFPKEGPSILRIQQVVRGDSAAYFCASSTIVAGPQNEQFFGPGTRLTVL.

This chain links TRBV2 with TRBJ1-2, with TRBD1 matching 7 bases. The germline CDR1 and CDR2 sequences are SNHLY and FYNNEI. The CDR3 consists of 13 residues. The V and J ends lost 2 bases and 3 bases, in that order; junction bases with no gene match: 0. The CDR3 is CASSETGDYGYTF. CDR3 bases: TGTGCCAGCAGTGAAACAGGGGACTATGGCTACACCTTC.

The count of this clone is one. The chain combines TRBV6-6 with TRBJ2-7; 8 bases map to TRBD1. Trimming at V came to 6 bases and at J to 3 bases, leaving 13 bases not matched to a gene. There are 16 residues in the CDR3. The germline V gene encodes CDR1 MNHNY and CDR2 SVGAGI (reference sequence). CDR3 sequence (DNA): TGTGCCAGCAGAACCGGAGACAGGGGCGAGTTCTACGAGCAGTACTTC. It encodes CASRTGDRGEFYEQYF.

The chain combines TRBV7-2 with TRBJ2-1, with TRBD1 as a possible D gene (5 bases). This CDR3 contains 17 residues. Per the germline V gene, CDR1 is SGHTA and CDR2 is FQGNSA. With 0 bases removed from V and 0 bases from J, the gap between germline ends came to 12 bases. The CDR3 here is CASSLAATGDSYNEQFF. CDR3 sequence (DNA): TGTGCCAGCAGCTTAGCGGCCACAGGCGACTCCTACAATGAGCAGTTCTTC.

V gene TRBV5-1 combines with J gene TRBJ2-5; 7 nucleotides line up with TRBD2. The CDR3 has 15 amino acids. Germline loops: CDR1 SGHRS, CDR2 YFSETQ. V shed 3 bases and J 2 bases; nucleotides not matched to a gene: 7. The CDR3 bases are TGCGCCAGCAGCTCTCGACTAGCAGAACAAGAGACCCAGTACTTC. Amino acid sequence: CASSSRLAEQETQYF.

The chain carries TRBV20-1 and TRBJ2-1; D call uncertain. The germline V gene has CDR1 DFQATT and CDR2 SNEGSKA (reference sequence). The CDR3 is 10 amino acids. The V end was cut by 3 bases, the J end by 10 bases, with 7 bases between. CDR3 in amino acids: CSASFVEQFF. The CDR3 region has the DNA TGCAGTGCTAGTTTCGTGGAGCAGTTCTTC.

V and J are TRBV10-3 and TRBJ2-7; 10 bases are a match to TRBD1. The CDR3 runs to 17 residues. Germline V gene data show CDR1 as ENHRY and CDR2 as SYGVKD. V shed 0 bases and J 1 base; nucleotides not matched to a gene: 6. The CDR3 nucleotides are TGTGCCATCAGTGAGTCGTGGGGGACAGGGGATTCCTACGAGCAGTACTTC. Its translation is CAISESWGTGDSYEQYF.

The chain carries TRBV19 and TRBJ2-1; 11 bases are shared with TRBD2. The length of the CDR3 is 14 residues. Germline values: CDR1 LNHDA, CDR2 SQIVND (reference sequence). The V and J ends lost 6 bases and 10 bases, in that order; junction bases with no gene match: 8. Written as DNA, the CDR3 is TGTGCCAGTAGGACTAGCGGGACCTCAGAGGAGCAGTTCTTC. Translation: CASRTSGTSEEQFF.

The V call is TRBV27, the J call TRBJ1-6; 7 bases line up with TRBD1. Germline loops: CDR1 MNHEY, CDR2 SMNVEV (reference sequence). This CDR3 contains 14 residues. J gave up 9 bases and V 4 bases, and 6 bases lay outside the gene matches. The CDR3 is CASSYDRETSPLHF. Written as DNA, the CDR3 is TGTGCCAGCAGTTACGACAGGGAGACTTCACCCCTCCACTTT.

This chain connects TRBV5-1 to TRBJ2-3, with D uncertain. The germline V gene has CDR1 SGHRS and CDR2 YFSETQ. Trimming pared 9 bases from V and 4 bases from J, leaving 15 bases between. The CDR3 runs to 13 residues. The CDR3 loop is CATGVSFPDTQYF. CDR3 sequence (DNA): TGCGCCACCGGAGTTTCATTTCCAGATACGCAGTATTTT.

Here the CDR3 reads CASSLNGGRSTEAFF. DNA for the CDR3: TGTGCCAGCAGTTTAAACGGGGGAAGGAGCACTGAAGCTTTCTTT. This chain connects TRBV28 to TRBJ1-1, with TRBD1 as a possible D gene (5 bases). V lost 2 bases, J lost 4 bases, and 14 bases lay in between. Germline loops: CDR1 MDHEN, CDR2 SYDVKM. This CDR3 contains 15 residues.

J is TRBJ1-5 and V is TRBV30; D is uncertain. The CDR3 spans 13 residues. With 3 bases removed from V and 3 bases from J, the gap between germline ends came to 9 bases. Germline V CDR1 and CDR2: GTSNPN, SVGIG (reference sequence). This CDR3 is CAWSGGLNQPQHF. The CDR3 DNA reads TGTGCCTGGAGCGGAGGGCTCAATCAGCCCCAGCATTTT.

The chain couples TRBV9 to TRBJ2-7; TRBD2 aligns across 12 bases. J lost 5 bases, V lost 0 bases, and 9 bases had no gene match. The CDR3 spans 17 residues. Germline assignment: CDR1 SGDLS and CDR2 YYNGEE. DNA for the CDR3: TGTGCCAGCAGCGTAGCTCTCCTGACTAGCGGGAGTGACGAGCAGTACTTC. It specifies CASSVALLTSGSDEQYF.

V and J are TRBV18 and TRBJ2-3, with TRBD2 matching over 9 bases. J was trimmed by 3 bases and V by 3 bases; bases with no gene match: 7. Germline CDR1 and CDR2: KGHSH and LQKENI. The CDR3 covers 16 residues. CDR3 in amino acids: CASSPSGSGKTDTQYF. In DNA form, the CDR3 reads TGTGCCAGCTCACCTAGCGGGAGCGGTAAGACAGATACGCAGTATTTT.

As for this clone: This specimen includes other DNA sequences encoding the same CDR3. The CDR3 DNA sequence: TGTGCCAGCAGTGGTCAGGGGGCTGGGAACACTGAAGCTTTCTTT. Its protein product is CASSGQGAGNTEAFF. The chain recombines TRBV28 with TRBJ1-1, with 8 bases matching TRBD1. Germline V gene data show CDR1 as MDHEN and CDR2 as SYDVKM. With 5 bases clipped from V and 1 base from J, the junction kept 6 bases outside the gene matches. The CDR3 contains 15 residues.

This rearrangement joins TRBV18 to TRBJ1-1; D is undetermined. The CDR3 length is 11 residues. The V gene's germline CDR1 is KGHSH and CDR2 LQKENI. The ends were cut back, 5 bases at V and 6 bases at J, with 7 bases in the middle. The CDR3 sequence is CASSSIAEAFF. The DNA for the CDR3 is TGTGCCAGCTCATCAATAGCTGAAGCTTTCTTT.

The chain uses TRBV28 and TRBJ2-7; 7 bases are a match to TRBD1. The CDR3 is 15 residues long. V was pared by 6 bases and J by 0 bases, with 8 bases of the junction left unmatched. CDR1 MDHEN and CDR2 SYDVKM come from the germline V gene. CDR3 region: CASSHGTVSSYEQYF. The CDR3 DNA is TGTGCCAGCAGCCACGGGACAGTGAGCTCCTACGAGCAGTACTTC.

The rearrangement uses TRBV30 and TRBJ2-3; D gene unclear. Germline V lookup: CDR1 GTSNPN, CDR2 SVGIG (reference sequence). V lost 0 bases and J lost 5, with 3 bases in between. The CDR3 totals 11 residues. CDR3 sequence: CAWSVLDTQYF. CDR3 DNA: TGTGCCTGGAGTGTACTAGATACGCAGTATTTT.